This section outlines one TCR beta chain sequence together with its context. The target antigen is unknown. This specimen belongs to a study of PD-1 blockade in classical Hodgkin lymphoma. Looking at the study overall: Nivolumab dosing for patients was 3 mg/kg, administered intravenously every 2 weeks. Study observations and caveats: CD4+ TCR diversity climbed significantly by C4D1, unlike CD8+ TCR diversity. It was among complete responders that baseline diversity resembled that of newly diagnosed patients.

CDR1 and CDR2 from the germline V gene are MGHRA and YSYEKL. V lost 1 base and J 1 base, leaving 10 bases between the germline ends. This CDR3 comprises 15 residues. Some clones are missing from TCRdb's copy, which holds only in-frame ones; the method was immunoSEQ multiplex PCR. The table shows about 98,000 clones, with just under 95% occurring only once. Patients all relapsed after autologous stem cell transplantation, and there was variation in brentuximab vedotin exposure. This clonotype was sampled from a human donor with classical Hodgkin lymphoma. The chain employs TRBV4-1 and TRBJ1-1, with D maybe TRBD1 (6 bases). The material sequenced was peripheral blood mononuclear cells (PBMCs), taken at baseline. DNA for the CDR3: TGCGCCAGCAGCCAAGCCGGGACATCGAACACTGAAGCTTTCTTT. The encoded protein is CASSQAGTSNTEAFF.